The 27 T cell receptor beta chains given below trace back to one sample, sequenced in a study of post-analysis software for immune sequencing data. Study findings and constraints: Patients had higher frequencies than controls of roughly five TRBV segments, including TRBV5-6, TRBV5-1 and TRBV20-1.

Tagging with unique molecular identifiers was a feature of the TCR beta cDNA libraries. TCRdb passed the PCR reads through MiXCR, listing each CDR3 protein once. This sample yields approximately 660,000 distinct CDR3 sequences, of which approximately 59% are seen a single time; 10% to 12% belongs to the top ten. No antigens are known for them. Sequencing was performed on blood. These receptor sequences come from a girl aged 2-10 years with multiple sclerosis.

The V and J genes are TRBV7-6 and TRBJ2-7, with TRBD2 matching 7 bases. The trim removed 4 bases at V and 4 bases at J, leaving 7 bases unmatched. Germline V gives CDR1 SGHVS, CDR2 FNYEAQ. CDR3 length equals 14 residues. CDR3 sequence reads: CASSSGGPLYEQYF. The CDR3 bases are TGTGCCAGCAGCTCGGGGGGTCCCCTTTACGAGCAGTACTTC.

The chain combines TRBV2 with TRBJ1-5, with unresolved D. CDR1 SNHLY and CDR2 FYNNEI come from the germline V gene. V was trimmed by 2 bases and J by 4 bases, leaving 9 bases between them. The CDR3 runs 14 residues. CDR3 sequence: CASSENGGNQPQHF. In DNA form, the CDR3 reads TGTGCCAGCAGTGAAAACGGAGGGAATCAGCCCCAGCATTTT.

The rearrangement uses TRBV7-2 and TRBJ2-7; a possible D gene is TRBD1 (6 bases). The J call may be incorrect, as the DNA end agrees better with TRBJ2-5. Germline values: CDR1 SGHTA, CDR2 FQGNSA. CDR3 size: 13 residues. In nucleotides, the CDR3 is TGTGCCAGCACCACTTACAGGGAAGAGACCCAGTACTTC. Its protein product is CASTTYREETQYF.

The V call is TRBV20-1, the J call TRBJ2-1; 7 nucleotides align to TRBD1. Germline lookup yields CDR1 DFQATT and CDR2 SNEGSKA (reference sequence). The V and J ends lost 6 bases and 0 bases, in that order; junction bases with no gene match: 2. This CDR3 is 13 amino acids long. DNA of the CDR3: TGCAGTGCGACAGGGAGCTCCTACAATGAGCAGTTCTTC. It encodes CSATGSSYNEQFF.

The chain couples TRBV11-2 to TRBJ2-7; no clear D. The CDR3 is made up of 14 amino acids. The germline V gene has CDR1 SGHAT and CDR2 FQNNGV. V lost 3 bases, J lost 0 bases, and 9 bases lay in between. CDR3 bases: TGTGCCAGCAGCTTTGGACGGACCTCCTACGAGCAGTACTTC. Its protein product is CASSFGRTSYEQYF.

The rearrangement uses TRBV10-3 and TRBJ1-5; TRBD1 might be the D (5 bases). Germline-derived CDR1 and CDR2 are ENHRY and SYGVKD. V was cut by 4 bases and J by 5 bases, with 9 bases left in between. The CDR3 has 13 residues. CDR3 in DNA: TGTGCCATCAGTGGCCAAGGGGATCAGCCCCAGCATTTT. This gives the protein CAISGQGDQPQHF.

The chain carries TRBV6-2 or TRBV6-3 and TRBJ1-1; unclear D gene. The CDR3 totals 12 residues. Trimming pared 2 bases from V and 4 bases from J, leaving 5 bases between. Germline V CDR1 and CDR2: MNHEY, SVGEGT. CDR3 protein: CASSYGVTEAFF. The CDR3 DNA sequence: TGTGCCAGCAGTTACGGGGTCACTGAAGCTTTCTTT.

The chain has TRBV6-5 and TRBJ2-1; D is perhaps TRBD2 (6 bases). Between the trimmed V and J ends, which lost 6 bases and 9 bases, there was a span of 12 bases. The length of the CDR3 is 12 residues. The germline V gene has CDR1 MNHEY and CDR2 SVGAGI. The CDR3: CASRNSGAEQFF. The CDR3 coding sequence is TGTGCCAGCAGGAATAGCGGAGCTGAGCAGTTCTTC.

This clonotype was found once. The CDR3 is CASSTSKFPNEQFF. The CDR3 DNA reads TGTGCCAGCAGTACTAGCAAGTTTCCCAATGAGCAGTTCTTC. This chain connects TRBV12-3 or TRBV12-4 to TRBJ2-1; D might be TRBD2 (6 bases). CDR3 length: 14 amino acids. With 5 bases removed from V and 6 bases from J, the gap between germline ends came to 14 bases.

The V gene is TRBV6-2 or TRBV6-3, the J gene TRBJ2-5, with D perhaps TRBD1 (6 bases). The CDR3 consists of 12 residues. With 5 bases removed from V and 7 bases from J, the gap between germline ends came to 11 bases. The germline V gene has CDR1 MNHEY and CDR2 SVGEGT. This CDR3 is CASSHRDATQYF. The CDR3 region has the DNA TGTGCCAGCAGTCACAGGGATGCGACCCAGTACTTC.

The J gene is TRBJ1-1, the V gene TRBV12-3 or TRBV12-4; D is unclear. This CDR3 comprises 14 residues. CDR3 nucleotides: TGTGTCACCAAGGACCGGTCGATGAACACTGAAGCTTTCTTT. Translating gives CVTKDRSMNTEAFF.

This clonotype was seen only a few times. The chain is built from TRBV7-3 and TRBJ2-7; D is possibly TRBD1 (6 bases). Germline CDR1 SGHTA, CDR2 FQGTGA. The length of the CDR3 is 14 residues. Trimming cost V 5 bases and J 3 bases, with 14 bases left between them. The CDR3 DNA reads as TGTGCCAGCAGCACTCAAGGGGGAAGCTACGAGCAGTACTTC. Translating it yields CASSTQGGSYEQYF.

The V call is TRBV12-3 or TRBV12-4, the J call TRBJ2-4; D is uncertain. CDR3 length: 13 amino acids. V lost 3 bases, J lost 13 bases, and 16 bases lay in between. The CDR3 region is CASSFFAEEEQYF. The CDR3 region has the DNA TGTGCCAGCAGTTTTTTTGCCGAAGAGGAGCAGTACTTC.

To note about this clonotype: The junction departs from the called germline gene at one end, perhaps through a read error. The chain links TRBV5-1 to TRBJ1-1; 7 nucleotides match TRBD1. The CDR3 contains 18 residues. Looked up from germline, CDR1 is SGHRS and CDR2 is YFSETQ. The CDR3 sequence is CASSLAFWGRGLKTEAFF. As DNA, the CDR3 is TGCGCCAGCAGCTTGGCCTTTTGGGGAAGGGGGCTGAAGACTGAAGCTTTCTTT.

The chain is built from TRBV6-2 or TRBV6-3 and TRBJ1-1; the D is unclear. V lost 2 bases, J lost 1 base, and 14 bases lay in between. CDR3 length equals 16 residues. CDR1 is MNHEY and CDR2 is SVGEGT in the germline V gene. The CDR3 spells CASSYRFGQQNTEAFF. For the CDR3, the DNA is TGTGCCAGCAGTTACAGGTTCGGCCAGCAGAACACTGAAGCTTTCTTT.

This clonotype was picked up a small number of times. This sequence joins TRBV7-2 and TRBJ2-3; D remains ambiguous. In germline, CDR1 is SGHTA, CDR2 FQGNSA. This CDR3 has 18 residues. Trimming cost V 3 bases and J 0 bases, with 19 bases left between them. The CDR3 DNA reads TGTGCCAGCAGCTTCCCCGCGTCTATGGGCGCTAGCACAGATACGCAGTATTTT. It encodes CASSFPASMGASTDTQYF.

V usage is TRBV6-2 or TRBV6-3 and J usage is TRBJ1-1; D unclear. The length of the CDR3 is 16 residues. Trimming cost V 4 bases and J 0 bases, with 15 bases left between them. Germline lookup yields CDR1 MNHEY and CDR2 SVGEGT. The CDR3 here is CASSLAPGKMNTEAFF. CDR3 bases: TGTGCCAGCAGTTTGGCCCCCGGGAAGATGAACACTGAAGCTTTCTTT.

The chain has TRBV12-3 or TRBV12-4 and TRBJ2-2; D is possibly TRBD1 or TRBD2 (5 bases each). This CDR3 has 16 amino acids. Trimming removed 2 bases from V and 4 bases from J, with 14 bases in between. In nucleotides, the CDR3 is TGTGCCAGCAGTTTAAATAGCGCAGGGAGCACCGGGGAGCTGTTTTTT. This translates into CASSLNSAGSTGELFF.

This clonotype appeared a few times. V gene TRBV7-2 combines with J gene TRBJ2-3, with D perhaps matching TRBD2 (5 bases). CDR3 length equals 14 residues. Germline CDR1 is SGHTA and CDR2 is FQGNSA. V was cut by 4 bases and J by 13 bases, with 21 bases left in between. The CDR3 DNA is TGTGCCAGCAGCTCTACGACTTCTAGCCGGTTTGAGTATTTT. This sequence encodes CASSSTTSSRFEYF. The whole variable domain, remainder taken from reference TRBV7-2 and TRBJ2-3, is GAGVSQSPSNKVTEKGKDVELRCDPISGHTALYWYRQSLGQGLEFLIYFQGNSAPDKSGLPSDRFSAERTGGSVSTLTIQRTQQEDSAVYLCASSSTTSSRFEYFGPGTRLTVL.

The V call is TRBV5-1, the J call TRBJ2-3; perhaps TRBD2 as D (5 bases). V was shortened by 1 base and J by 2 bases, with 11 bases between the two germline ends. CDR1 is SGHRS, CDR2 YFSETQ, per germline. The CDR3 runs 15 residues. The CDR3 DNA sequence: TGCGCCAGCAGCTTGTTACTAGAACACACAGATACGCAGTATTTT. This gives the protein CASSLLLEHTDTQYF.

The CDR3 region has the DNA TGTGCCAGCAGTGCCGGAAGCGGACAGCAGTTCTTC. It encodes CASSAGSGQQFF. This chain uses TRBV2 with TRBJ2-1; tentatively, D is TRBD2 (5 bases). The ends were cut back, 4 bases at V and 11 bases at J, with 12 bases in the middle. The germline gives CDR1 SNHLY, CDR2 FYNNEI. The CDR3 loop spans 12 amino acids.

The genes are TRBV20-1 and TRBJ2-4, with D perhaps TRBD2 (5 bases). The CDR3 spans 19 residues. Trimming left V 2 bases short and J 2 bases short, with 25 bases between. Germline CDR1 reads DFQATT; CDR2 reads SNEGSKA (reference sequence). The CDR3 DNA reads as TGCAGTGCTAGAAGAGCGGTCTCGGACCCTAAGCTACCCAAAAACATTCAGTACTTC. This gives the protein CSARRAVSDPKLPKNIQYF.

This clonotype was seen a handful of times. The chain combines TRBV6-6 with TRBJ2-5, with 7 bases that match TRBD1. The germline gives CDR1 MNHNY, CDR2 SVGAGI (reference sequence). The CDR3 runs to 16 residues. J gave up 3 bases and V 4 bases, and 11 bases lay outside the gene matches. The CDR3 protein is CASSLGRGPREETQYF. In nucleotides, the CDR3 is TGTGCCAGCAGTTTGGGTAGGGGGCCAAGGGAAGAGACCCAGTACTTC.

The gene calls are TRBV12-3 or TRBV12-4 and TRBJ1-5; possible D gene TRBD1, 5 bases. There are 18 residues in the CDR3. V was clipped by 3 bases and J by 7 bases, with 25 bases between them. As DNA, the CDR3 is TGTGCCAGCAGTTTCAGGGTTGTGGCCCGGAGGAATGACCAGCCCCAGCATTTT. It yields the protein CASSFRVVARRNDQPQHF.

This clonotype was detected only once. The genes are TRBV12-3 or TRBV12-4 and TRBJ1-2, with TRBD1 matching over 7 bases. Losses at the gene ends were 5 bases for V and 12 bases for J; bases not matched to a gene: 12. The CDR3 runs 13 residues. The CDR3 coding sequence is TGTGCCAGCAGTCTCAGACAGGGACTTATTGACACCTTC. Its translation: CASSLRQGLIDTF.

This clonotype has more than one count but fewer than ten. The V call is TRBV29-1, the J call TRBJ2-3, with TRBD2 identical over 11 bases. Germline-derived CDR1 and CDR2 are SQVTM and ANQGSEA. V lost 8 bases and J lost 6; bases outside the gene matches: 13. The CDR3 is 15 amino acids. The CDR3 is CSTALLAGDGDTQYF. The CDR3 bases are TGCAGCACCGCCCTACTAGCGGGAGACGGGGATACGCAGTATTTT.

There are a few counts of this clonotype. The chain combines TRBV7-2 with TRBJ1-4; 7 positions agree with TRBD1. The CDR3 runs to 15 residues. V lost 4 bases to trimming and J lost 7 bases; unmatched junction nucleotides: 9. From germline, CDR1 is SGHTA and CDR2 FQGNSA. The CDR3 DNA follows: TGTGCCAGCAGCTCAGGGGGGGCGCATATTGAAAAACTGTTTTTT. Amino acids: CASSSGGAHIEKLFF.